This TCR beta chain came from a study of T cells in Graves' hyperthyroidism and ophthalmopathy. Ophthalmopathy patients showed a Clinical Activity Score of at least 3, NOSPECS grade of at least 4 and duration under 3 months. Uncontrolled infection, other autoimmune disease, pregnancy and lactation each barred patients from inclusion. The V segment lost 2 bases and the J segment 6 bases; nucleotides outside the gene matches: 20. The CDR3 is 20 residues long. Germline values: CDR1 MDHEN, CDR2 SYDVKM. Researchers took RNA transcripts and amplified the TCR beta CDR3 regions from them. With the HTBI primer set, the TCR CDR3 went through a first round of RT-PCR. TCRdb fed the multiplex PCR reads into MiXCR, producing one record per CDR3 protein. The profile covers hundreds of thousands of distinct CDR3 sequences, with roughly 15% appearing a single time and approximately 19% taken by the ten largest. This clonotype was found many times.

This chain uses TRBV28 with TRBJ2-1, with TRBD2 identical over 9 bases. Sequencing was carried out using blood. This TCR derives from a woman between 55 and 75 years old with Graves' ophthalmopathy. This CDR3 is CASSLGPSRGRALYGNEQFF. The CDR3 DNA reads TGTGCCAGCAGTTTAGGCCCCTCCCGCGGGAGGGCCCTATACGGCAATGAGCAGTTCTTC.